These 23 T cell receptor beta chains originate from one sample sequenced in a study of vaccination effects on CD4 cells after COVID-19. Which antigens these TCRs recognize remains unknown. Profiled with immunoSEQ multiplex PCR; TCRdb holds only in-frame clones, not every one. In the table there are fewer than 40,000 clones, about 66% of which are singletons. Before sequencing, viral peptide pools were used by the ViraFEST assay to expand antigen-specific CD4+ T cells. Cultured cells yielded isolated CD4+ T cells after 10 days. This material consisted of CD4+ T cells from PBMCs cultured with HCoV-229E spike peptides, taken before COVID-19 vaccination. These receptors all come from a human donor who received a COVID-19 vaccine.

The CDR3 region is CASSSPIRTDTQYF. Written as DNA, the CDR3 is TGTGCCAGCAGTTCCCCCATACGCACAGATACGCAGTATTTT. J is TRBJ2-3 and V is TRBV27, with D hard to call. There are 14 residues in the CDR3. CDR1 MNHEY and CDR2 SMNVEV come from the germline V gene (reference sequence). V lost 4 bases and J lost 1, with 9 bases in between.

The chain has TRBV19 and TRBJ2-5, with a tentative D call TRBD2 (7 bases). This CDR3 region has 14 residues. V dropped 3 bases and J dropped 7 bases, with 15 bases sitting between them. The germline CDR1 and CDR2 sequences are LNHDA and SQIVND (reference sequence). CDR3 protein: CASSIGGASGTQYF. The CDR3 nucleotides are TGTGCCAGTAGTATTGGGGGGGCGTCCGGGACCCAGTACTTC.

This clone was detected only a few times. J is TRBJ1-4 and V is TRBV7-9, with 9 bases aligning to TRBD1. The CDR3 is 15 amino acids. J was trimmed by 4 bases and V by 1 base; bases with no gene match: 1. Looked up from germline, CDR1 is SEHNR and CDR2 is FQNEAQ (reference sequence). The CDR3 reads CASSLGDRDNEKLFF. The DNA for the CDR3 is TGTGCCAGCAGCTTAGGGGACAGGGATAATGAAAAACTGTTTTTT.

The chain couples TRBV5-5 to TRBJ2-1; TRBD1 is a possible D gene (5 bases). Deletions cut 4 bases from V and 6 bases from J, with 20 bases between. Germline V gene lookup returns CDR1 SGHKS and CDR2 YYEKEE (reference sequence). CDR3 size: 16 residues. DNA of the CDR3: TGTGCCAGCAGCCCTCCCCAAGGGGATGGATTCAATGAGCAGTTCTTC. The encoded protein is CASSPPQGDGFNEQFF.

This sequence joins TRBV7-2 and TRBJ2-5; TRBD1 is a possible D gene (6 bases). Germline V lookup: CDR1 SGHTA, CDR2 FQGNSA. V was shortened by 3 bases and J by 5 bases, with 16 bases between the two germline ends. The CDR3 runs 15 residues. CDR3 in DNA: TGTGCCAGCAGCTTCGAGGTGGGGGCGCGGGAGACCCAGTACTTC. Encoded protein: CASSFEVGARETQYF.

The chain combines TRBV6-5 with TRBJ2-5; D is unresolved. V gave up 5 bases and J gave up 5 bases, with 3 bases separating them. The CDR3 spans 10 residues. Germline CDR1 and CDR2: MNHEY and SVGAGI. The CDR3 spells CASSRETQYF. As DNA, the CDR3 is TGTGCCAGCAGTAGGGAGACCCAGTACTTC.

This clone was counted only a few times. The gene calls are TRBV18 and TRBJ2-7; D gene unclear. The V end was cut by 6 bases, the J end by 7 bases, with 19 bases between. This CDR3 has 14 amino acids. Germline V CDR1 and CDR2: KGHSH, LQKENI. The CDR3 DNA follows: TGTGCCAGCTCGCCTCAAGGCACCAGGATAGAGCAGTACTTC. This sequence encodes CASSPQGTRIEQYF.

The chain uses TRBV3-1 (or the pseudogene TRBV3-2) and TRBJ1-5; weak D call: TRBD1 (5 bases). Trimming shortened V by 4 bases and J by 7 bases, and 17 bases separated the two germline ends. The germline V gene encodes CDR1 LGHDT and CDR2 YNNKEL (reference sequence). CDR3 size: 15 residues. CDR3 sequence: CASSPSGGVGQPQHF. The CDR3 DNA sequence: TGTGCCAGCAGCCCCAGTGGAGGGGTTGGACAGCCCCAGCATTTT.

This clone was detected only a few times. The rearrangement uses TRBV7-9 and TRBJ2-3; 13 bases agree with TRBD2. CDR3 size: 15 residues. The germline CDR1 and CDR2 sequences are SEHNR and FQNEAQ (reference sequence). V trimming: 5 bases; J trimming: 6 bases; junction bases outside the gene matches: 5. The CDR3 DNA reads as TGTGCCAGCAGCCGTACTAGCGGGAGGGGTGATACGCAGTATTTT. Translating it yields CASSRTSGRGDTQYF.

This clone has a handful of counts. CDR3 protein: CASSLGQPQHF. The CDR3 DNA sequence: TGTGCCAGCAGTTTGGGTCAGCCCCAGCATTTT. V gene TRBV12-3 or TRBV12-4 combines with J gene TRBJ1-5; D unresolved. This CDR3 region has 11 residues. The V gene lost 3 bases and the J gene lost 6 bases, with 3 bases spanning the gap.

V and J are TRBV5-5 and TRBJ2-5; D is possibly TRBD2 (6 bases). The germline V gene has CDR1 SGHKS and CDR2 YYEKEE (reference sequence). The CDR3 consists of 17 residues. Trimming took 4 bases from V and 2 from J, leaving 21 bases between them. The CDR3 DNA reads TGTGCCAGCAGCCGGGACTTTCCCCCCCTGAGTCAAGAGACCCAGTACTTC. It translates to CASSRDFPPLSQETQYF.

This sequence joins TRBV5-1 and TRBJ1-6; D ambiguous. With 4 bases removed from V and 7 bases from J, the gap between germline ends came to 18 bases. From germline, CDR1 is SGHRS and CDR2 YFSETQ. CDR3 length: 16 amino acids. CDR3 sequence: CASSASPRLLNSPLHF. CDR3 DNA sequence: TGCGCCAGCAGCGCCTCTCCCCGACTCTTAAATTCACCCCTCCACTTT. Full variable domain (rest looked up from reference TRBV5-1 and TRBJ1-6): KAGVTQTPRYLIKTRGQQVTLSCSPISGHRSVSWYQQTPGQGLQFLFEYFSETQRNKGNFPGRFSGRQFSNSRSEMNVSTLELGDSALYLCASSASPRLLNSPLHFGNGTRLTVT.

The chain is built from TRBV30 and TRBJ2-6; D gene uncertain. Trimming removed 4 bases at V and 4 bases at J, with 11 bases between. This CDR3 is built from 14 residues. Germline CDR1 is GTSNPN and CDR2 is SVGIG (reference sequence). CDR3 sequence: CAWIPALGANVLTF. The DNA for the CDR3 is TGTGCCTGGATACCAGCCTTGGGGGCCAACGTCCTGACTTTC.

The chain couples TRBV28 to TRBJ1-2, with 7 bases identical to TRBD1. V shed 4 bases, J shed 4 bases, and the junction held 9 bases outside the gene matches. Germline CDR1 reads MDHEN; CDR2 reads SYDVKM. This CDR3 region has 15 residues. In nucleotides, the CDR3 is TGTGCCAGCAGTTCGGGACAGTCTTTTATCTATGGCTACACCTTC. Amino acid sequence: CASSSGQSFIYGYTF.

The chain links TRBV6-1 to TRBJ2-3, with 7 bases aligning to TRBD2. Germline V lookup: CDR1 MNHNS, CDR2 SASEGT. This CDR3 is built from 15 residues. Unmatched junction bases numbered 2, after V lost 2 bases and J lost 0 bases. CDR3 sequence reads: CASSELAGSTDTQYF. In nucleotides, the CDR3 is TGTGCCAGCAGTGAATTAGCGGGCAGCACAGATACGCAGTATTTT.

This clone was counted once. The chain joins TRBV30 to TRBJ1-1, with TRBD1 matching over 7 bases. Germline CDR1 and CDR2: GTSNPN and SVGIG (reference sequence). J was trimmed by 0 bases and V by 3 bases; bases with no gene match: 13. This CDR3 is built from 17 residues. The DNA of the CDR3 is TGTGCCTGGAGGCGACAGGGACTACGAGACATGAACACTGAAGCTTTCTTT. Its protein is CAWRRQGLRDMNTEAFF.

V and J are TRBV12-3 or TRBV12-4 and TRBJ1-2; 9 positions agree with TRBD1. The junction had 4 bases not matched to a gene; V was cut back by 3 bases and J by 8 bases. CDR3 length: 13 residues. In DNA, the CDR3 is TGTGCCAGCAGTTTGGGACAGGGAGGGGGCTACACCTTC. This gives the protein CASSLGQGGGYTF.

The chain links TRBV11-1 to TRBJ2-3, with 8 bases fitting TRBD1. The germline V gene has CDR1 SGHAT and CDR2 FQDESV (reference sequence). V shed 5 bases, J shed 3 bases, and the junction held 4 bases outside the gene matches. The CDR3 runs 14 residues. CDR3: CASSRTGRTDTQYF. In DNA form, the CDR3 reads TGTGCCAGCAGCCGGACAGGGAGAACAGATACGCAGTATTTT.

The V call is TRBV11-2, the J call TRBJ2-1; 10 nucleotides agree with TRBD2. The J segment lost 4 bases and the V segment lost 0 bases, leaving 6 bases of the junction unmatched. CDR1 is SGHAT, CDR2 FQNNGV, per germline. The CDR3 consists of 17 residues. This CDR3 reads CASSLEMGLARYNEQFF. CDR3 nucleotides: TGTGCCAGCAGCTTAGAAATGGGACTAGCGCGTTACAATGAGCAGTTCTTC.

The rearrangement joins TRBV19 to TRBJ1-1; D may be TRBD1 (6 bases). V was trimmed by 3 bases and J by 2 bases, leaving 31 bases between them. In germline, CDR1 is LNHDA, CDR2 SQIVND (reference sequence). CDR3 length: 21 amino acids. The CDR3 loop is CASSIFRTDQNLRGTNTEAFF. As DNA, the CDR3 is TGTGCCAGTAGTATCTTCCGCACGGACCAAAATCTCAGGGGAACCAACACTGAAGCTTTCTTT.

This chain connects TRBV11-3 to TRBJ1-1; 8 positions match TRBD1. Germline V gene data show CDR1 as SGHNT and CDR2 as YENEEA. CDR3 length equals 14 residues. Germline trimming cut 4 bases from V and 1 base from J; bases unmatched to any gene: 2. In DNA, the CDR3 is TGTGCCAGCAGCTCGGGACAGGCGAACACTGAAGCTTTCTTT. It encodes CASSSGQANTEAFF.

The chain links TRBV7-3 to TRBJ2-5; D might be TRBD2 (7 bases). The CDR3 runs 14 residues. Germline V gives CDR1 SGHTA, CDR2 FQGTGA. Trimming pared 3 bases from V and 2 bases from J, leaving 10 bases between. The CDR3 coding sequence is TGTGCCAGCAGCTTGGGGGGGCAGCAAGAGACCCAGTACTTC. Translating it yields CASSLGGQQETQYF. The entire variable domain, with the rest obtained from reference TRBV7-3 and TRBJ2-5, is as follows: GAGVSQTPSNKVTEKGKYVELRCDPISGHTALYWYRQSLGQGPEFLIYFQGTGAADDSGLPNDRFFAVRPEGSVSTLKIQRTERGDSAVYLCASSLGGQQETQYFGPGTRLLVL.

This chain connects TRBV5-1 to TRBJ1-2; D remains unclear. In germline, CDR1 is SGHRS, CDR2 YFSETQ. The CDR3 has 14 amino acids. V lost 0 bases, J lost 6 bases, and 12 bases lay in between. The CDR3: CASSLAGEADGYTF. Here the CDR3 DNA reads TGCGCCAGCAGCTTGGCCGGAGAAGCGGATGGCTACACCTTC. Full variable domain (outside the CDR3, taken from reference TRBV5-1 and TRBJ1-2): KAGVTQTPRYLIKTRGQQVTLSCSPISGHRSVSWYQQTPGQGLQFLFEYFSETQRNKGNFPGRFSGRQFSNSRSEMNVSTLELGDSALYLCASSLAGEADGYTFGSGTRLTVV.